This TCR beta chain was documented in a study of CD8+CD57+ T cells in acquired aplastic anemia. For the study at large: An average of about 3.2 ug of DNA was obtained from sorted CD4+ and CD8+ cells. Study-wide points: Fewer than 30 CD8+ CDR3 sequences were shared between patients and controls.

Genomic DNA templated the TCR beta VDJ and CDR3 profiling. TCRdb reanalysed the reads using MiXCR and keeps one entry per CDR3 protein. The sample shows about 120,000 distinct CDR3 sequences, roughly 55% of them seen only once. As to this clonotype: Its antigen is unknown.

Those patients picked for sequencing had displayed CD8+CD57+ cell expansion on flow cytometry. The origin of this receptor is a human donor with aplastic anemia. The sequenced sample was sorted CD4+, CD8+, or CD8+CD57+ T cells (not recorded which) from PBMCs.

The chain's CDR3 is CASLGRNTEAFF. The DNA of the CDR3 is TGTGCCAGCTTGGGGCGAAACACTGAAGCTTTCTTT. This chain connects TRBV7-9 to TRBJ1-1; D may be TRBD1 (5 bases). The germline V gene encodes CDR1 SEHNR and CDR2 FQNEAQ (reference sequence). The CDR3 is made up of 12 amino acids. V was pared by 8 bases and J by 2 bases, with 9 bases between.